The 22 T cell receptor beta chains below were found in one sample sequenced in a study of cytomegalovirus exposure and HLA in healthy donors (TCRdb year 2017). Library construction relied on the immunoSEQ multiplex PCR assay. For the multiplex PCR, a mixture combining 60 forward primers for TCR Vbeta segments and 13 reverse primers for TCR Jbeta segments was used. TCRdb limited this immuneACCESS table to in-frame rearrangements with V and J called. A share of clones is missing; checked studies link under half to unresolved V genes, and the rest is unexplained. For this sample there are some 130,000 clones; 70% to 80% appear just once. The ten biggest clones cover 1.5% of the sample. Sequencing was carried out using PBMCs. The receptor set was obtained from a female donor in good health and CMV-seronegative.

In regard to this clone: This CDR3 is also generated by other DNA sequences in the sample. The chain uses TRBV5-1 and TRBJ1-1; a possible D gene is TRBD1 (6 bases). Trimming cost V 2 bases and J 3 bases, with 8 bases left between them. This CDR3 spans 13 amino acids. Looked up from germline, CDR1 is SGHRS and CDR2 is YFSETQ. For the CDR3, the DNA is TGCGCCAGCAGCTTCAGACAGGACACTGAAGCTTTCTTT. This codes for CASSFRQDTEAFF.

The chain is built from TRBV7-9 and TRBJ1-5; 10 bases map to TRBD1. CDR1 SEHNR and CDR2 FQNEAQ come from the germline V gene (reference sequence). This CDR3 has 14 residues. The V gene end was trimmed by 5 bases and the J gene end by 6 bases; junction bases not matched to a gene: 4. CDR3 sequence reads: CASSKTGGGQPQHF. As DNA, the CDR3 is TGTGCCAGCAGCAAGACAGGGGGCGGTCAGCCCCAGCATTTT.

The V gene is TRBV7-9, the J gene TRBJ2-7; D is uncertain. V was trimmed by 2 bases and J by 0 bases, leaving 17 bases between them. Germline V gene data show CDR1 as SEHNR and CDR2 as FQNEAQ (reference sequence). The CDR3 is 17 residues long. This chain's CDR3 is CASSLLRAPPSSYEQYF. DNA of the CDR3: TGTGCCAGCAGCTTACTGCGCGCTCCCCCGAGCTCCTACGAGCAGTACTTC.

The chain uses TRBV5-4 and TRBJ1-5; possible D gene TRBD1, 6 bases. The CDR3 runs to 15 residues. Trimming left V 2 bases short and J 5 bases short, with 14 bases between. Per germline, CDR1 SGHNT and CDR2 YYREEE (reference sequence). CDR3 protein: CASSFGGGRDQPQHF. The DNA for the CDR3 is TGTGCCAGCAGCTTTGGTGGGGGCCGGGATCAGCCCCAGCATTTT.

The rearrangement uses TRBV28 and TRBJ1-4; D not resolved. The V end was cut by 8 bases, the J end by 0 bases, with 4 bases between. The CDR3 is made up of 12 amino acids. The germline CDR1 and CDR2 sequences are MDHEN and SYDVKM. Here the CDR3 reads CASHATNEKLFF. In nucleotides, the CDR3 is TGTGCCAGCCATGCAACTAATGAAAAACTGTTTTTT.

The chain joins TRBV30 to TRBJ2-5; 11 bases map to TRBD1. In germline, CDR1 is GTSNPN, CDR2 SVGIG (reference sequence). The CDR3 length is 15 residues. Trimming cost V 2 bases and J 4 bases; bases outside gene matches: 6. The CDR3 reads CAWSRLGQGGETQYF. CDR3 DNA sequence: TGTGCCTGGAGTAGGCTGGGACAGGGGGGAGAGACCCAGTACTTC.

The chain couples TRBV15 to TRBJ2-7; 7 bases are shared with TRBD1. The CDR3 consists of 16 residues. J was trimmed by 0 bases and V by 4 bases; bases with no gene match: 9. The germline V gene has CDR1 LNHNV and CDR2 YYDKDF (reference sequence). DNA of the CDR3: TGTGCCACCAGCATATCCGGGACAGCTTTCTCCTACGAGCAGTACTTC. It encodes CATSISGTAFSYEQYF.

The chain combines TRBV4-3 with TRBJ1-1; D is unclear. This CDR3 has 13 residues. V lost 0 bases and J lost 10, with 12 bases in between. Germline CDR1 and CDR2: LGHNA and YSLEER. The CDR3 DNA sequence: TGCGCCAGCAGCCAAGAAGGAGGTCAGATAGCTTTCTTT. This translates into CASSQEGGQIAFF.

The count of this clone is one. The chain has TRBV5-4 and TRBJ1-2; 7 bases match TRBD1. This CDR3 is built from 15 residues. Germline V CDR1 and CDR2: SGHNT, YYREEE (reference sequence). V lost 4 bases and J lost 3; bases outside the gene matches: 9. The chain's CDR3 is CASSHRQGRDYGYTF. The CDR3 DNA follows: TGTGCCAGCAGCCACCGACAGGGTCGGGACTATGGCTACACCTTC.

The J gene is TRBJ2-7, the V gene TRBV18, with D tentatively TRBD2 (5 bases). The V gene lost 1 base and the J gene lost 1 base, with 11 bases spanning the gap. From germline, CDR1 is KGHSH and CDR2 LQKENI. The CDR3 totals 15 residues. The CDR3 region has the DNA TGTGCCAGCTCACCACGGGGAGACCTATCCTACGAGCAGTACTTC. This gives the protein CASSPRGDLSYEQYF.

The rearrangement links TRBV4-2 to TRBJ2-7; D is possibly TRBD1 (5 bases). In germline, CDR1 is LGHNA, CDR2 YNFKEQ. CDR3 length: 15 amino acids. Trimming left V 0 bases short and J 0 bases short, with 9 bases between. CDR3 protein: CASSQESTASYEQYF. CDR3 sequence (DNA): TGTGCCAGCAGCCAAGAGTCGACAGCCTCCTACGAGCAGTACTTC.

The chain joins TRBV5-1 to TRBJ1-2; 7 bases are a match to TRBD1. The J segment lost 8 bases and the V segment lost 0 bases, leaving 7 bases of the junction unmatched. The CDR3 has 14 amino acids. CDR1 is SGHRS and CDR2 is YFSETQ in the germline V gene. The CDR3 loop is CASSLGQGSLGYTF. CDR3 coding DNA: TGCGCCAGCAGCTTGGGACAGGGAAGTTTGGGCTACACCTTC.

The chain combines TRBV25-1 with TRBJ2-5, with 9 bases matching TRBD1. Trimming took 5 bases from V and 5 from J; bases not matched to a gene: 15. The CDR3 length is 17 residues. Germline V gives CDR1 MGHDK, CDR2 SYGVNS. The CDR3 spells CASSSPSRDRVDETQYF. As DNA, the CDR3 is TGTGCCAGCAGTTCTCCGTCCCGGGACAGGGTCGACGAGACCCAGTACTTC.

The chain's CDR3 is CATSRDGTSDEKLFF. Here the CDR3 DNA reads TGTGCCACCAGCAGAGATGGGACATCCGATGAAAAACTGTTTTTT. V is TRBV15 and J is TRBJ1-4, with D tentatively TRBD1 (6 bases). The CDR3 has 15 amino acids. V was trimmed by 0 bases and J by 6 bases, leaving 11 bases between them. CDR1 and CDR2 (germline): LNHNV, YYDKDF (reference sequence).

This chain links TRBV4-3 with TRBJ2-2, with 12 bases identical to TRBD1. The germline gives CDR1 LGHNA, CDR2 YSLEER. CDR3 length: 16 amino acids. Germline trimming cut 2 bases from V and 7 bases from J; bases unmatched to any gene: 5. The CDR3 nucleotides read TGCGCCAGCAGCCAAAGGGGACAGGGGGCGGACGGGGAGCTGTTTTTT. This codes for CASSQRGQGADGELFF.

The J gene is TRBJ2-1, the V gene TRBV30, with 10 bases that match TRBD1. CDR1 and CDR2 (germline): GTSNPN, SVGIG (reference sequence). J lost 4 bases, V lost 2 bases, and 5 bases had no gene match. This CDR3 is built from 15 residues. CDR3: CAWSWGQGIYNEQFF. CDR3 nucleotide sequence: TGTGCCTGGAGTTGGGGACAGGGGATTTACAATGAGCAGTTCTTC. Drawing the rest from reference TRBV30 and TRBJ2-1, the complete variable domain is SQTIHQWPATLVQPVGSPLSLECTVEGTSNPNLYWYRQAAGRGLQLLFYSVGIGQISSEVPQNLSASRPQDRQFILSSKKLLLSDSGFYLCAWSWGQGIYNEQFFGPGTRLTVL.

The chain is built from TRBV19 and TRBJ2-7; weak D call: TRBD1 (6 bases). The CDR3 spans 12 residues. Trimming removed 4 bases from V and 3 bases from J, with 7 bases in between. Germline CDR1 LNHDA, CDR2 SQIVND (reference sequence). CDR3 nucleotides: TGTGCCAGTAGTAAGACAGGCTACGAGCAGTACTTC. Protein product: CASSKTGYEQYF.

The rearrangement joins TRBV19 to TRBJ1-1; maybe TRBD1 (6 bases). This CDR3 contains 15 residues. Germline values: CDR1 LNHDA, CDR2 SQIVND (reference sequence). Trimming removed 4 bases at V and 5 bases at J, with 17 bases between. The CDR3 DNA follows: TGTGCCAGTAGTAGCCCTCGGGAGGGACAAACTGAAGCTTTCTTT. This sequence encodes CASSSPREGQTEAFF.

The chain links TRBV23-1 to TRBJ1-5; 9 nucleotides match TRBD1. TRBV23-1 is recorded as an ORF, its role being uncertain. V gave up 2 bases and J gave up 3 bases; unmatched junction bases: 5. The CDR3 has 16 residues. The CDR3: CASSQRQGDDNQPQHF. CDR3 DNA: TGCGCCAGCAGTCAAAGACAGGGGGATGACAATCAGCCCCAGCATTTT.

The sample holds a few counts of this clone. The chain links TRBV2 to TRBJ2-2; no clear D gene. V was trimmed by 3 bases and J by 2 bases, leaving 7 bases between them. Germline V gene sequence: CDR1 SNHLY, CDR2 FYNNEI. This CDR3 spans 14 amino acids. CDR3 sequence (DNA): TGTGCCAGCAGTGACTATGGTAACACCGGGGAGCTGTTTTTT. It translates to CASSDYGNTGELFF.

The rearrangement uses TRBV10-3 and TRBJ2-7; D is possibly TRBD1 (5 bases). Trimming cost V 4 bases and J 1 base, with 8 bases left between them. CDR1 and CDR2 (germline): ENHRY, SYGVKD. There are 13 residues in the CDR3. As DNA, the CDR3 is TGTGCCATCAGTGCGGACAAATCCTACGAGCAGTACTTC. Translation gives CAISADKSYEQYF.

The V call is TRBV6-6, the J call TRBJ1-2; no firm D call. Germline CDR1 MNHNY, CDR2 SVGAGI (reference sequence). Trimming took 0 bases from V and 6 from J, leaving 5 bases between them. This CDR3 is built from 12 residues. The CDR3 nucleotides are TGTGCCAGCAGTTACTCGAGCGATGGCTACACCTTC. It encodes CASSYSSDGYTF.